These 32 T cell receptor beta chains came from one sample sequenced in a study of blood T cell repertoires in COVID-19. Assay used: immunoSEQ multiplex PCR; TCRdb lists only in-frame clones, some missing. The repertoire has some 120,000 clones, roughly four fifths of them found once; the top ten carry under 14%. Sequences were obtained from peripheral blood. Receptor source: a human donor in a cohort sampled during active COVID-19.

This clone has just a few counts. The chain couples TRBV5-4 to TRBJ1-1, with no clear D. CDR3 length: 13 residues. Germline V lookup: CDR1 SGHNT, CDR2 YYREEE (reference sequence). Trimming left V 4 bases short and J 1 base short, with 8 bases between. The CDR3 region has the DNA TGTGCCAGCAGCCTAGGCGGGAACACTGAAGCTTTCTTT. Its translation is CASSLGGNTEAFF.

V is TRBV5-1 and J is TRBJ2-7, with D unclear. The germline V gene has CDR1 SGHRS and CDR2 YFSETQ. The CDR3 covers 14 residues. V was pared by 0 bases and J by 4 bases, with 11 bases between. The CDR3 DNA reads as TGCGCCAGCAGCTTGGACGATCCTAGTTACGAGCAGTACTTC. As protein: CASSLDDPSYEQYF.

The rearrangement uses TRBV30 and TRBJ1-4; no clear D. Germline assignment: CDR1 GTSNPN and CDR2 SVGIG (reference sequence). The CDR3 spans 13 residues. The V end was cut by 4 bases, the J end by 9 bases, with 15 bases between. Written as DNA, the CDR3 is TGTGCCTGGACTCTGGGCAGCCGGCAAAAACTGTTTTTT. This codes for CAWTLGSRQKLFF.

CDR3 DNA: TGTGCCAGCAGCCAAGGGTCGATTTCAGGGTATGAGCAGTTCTTC. The encoded protein is CASSQGSISGYEQFF. This sequence joins TRBV3-1 (or the pseudogene TRBV3-2) and TRBJ2-1; TRBD1 is a possible D gene (5 bases). The CDR3 has 15 amino acids. Trimming shortened V by 1 base and J by 8 bases, and 15 bases separated the two germline ends. Looked up from germline, CDR1 is LGHDT and CDR2 is YNNKEL (reference sequence).

V and J are TRBV6-5 and TRBJ2-7; 9 bases align to TRBD1. The junction had 5 bases not matched to a gene; V was cut back by 2 bases and J by 3 bases. The germline V gene encodes CDR1 MNHEY and CDR2 SVGAGI. The CDR3 contains 15 residues. As DNA, the CDR3 is TGTGCCAGCAGTTACCAGGGACAGGGAGGCTACGAGCAGTACTTC. As protein: CASSYQGQGGYEQYF.

The chain has TRBV7-2 and TRBJ2-5; D is uncertain. In germline, CDR1 is SGHTA, CDR2 FQGNSA. V was cut by 5 bases and J by 5 bases, with 12 bases left in between. The CDR3 totals 13 residues. The CDR3 region has the DNA TGTGCCAGCAGCCTCCGTGGTGCGGAGACCCAGTACTTC. This encodes CASSLRGAETQYF.

The J gene is TRBJ2-3, the V gene TRBV11-2, with 8 nucleotides matching TRBD2. V lost 5 bases and J lost 6; bases outside the gene matches: 7. The CDR3 length is 14 residues. CDR1 is SGHAT and CDR2 is FQNNGV in the germline V gene. This chain's CDR3 is CASSPGTSSDTQYF. The CDR3 region has the DNA TGTGCCAGCAGCCCCGGGACTAGTTCGGATACGCAGTATTTT. The full variable domain, rest sourced from reference TRBV11-2 and TRBJ2-3, is EAGVAQSPRYKIIEKRQSVAFWCNPISGHATLYWYQQILGQGPKLLIQFQNNGVVDDSQLPKDRFSAERLKGVDSTLKIQPAKLEDSAVYLCASSPGTSSDTQYFGPGTRLTVL.

The rearrangement uses TRBV24-1 and TRBJ2-5, with 9 bases fitting TRBD2. V gave up 0 bases and J gave up 1 base; unmatched junction bases: 11. Looked up from germline, CDR1 is KGHDR and CDR2 is SFDVKD. The CDR3 sequence is 19 residues long. The CDR3 here is CATSDLQWARRGGQETQYF. In nucleotides, the CDR3 is TGTGCCACCAGTGATTTGCAATGGGCGCGGCGGGGGGGCCAAGAGACCCAGTACTTC.

The chain employs TRBV7-8 and TRBJ2-3, with TRBD2 identical over 11 bases. V lost 5 bases to trimming and J lost 4 bases; unmatched junction nucleotides: 5. CDR1 SGHVS and CDR2 FQNEAQ come from the germline V gene. The CDR3 is 15 amino acids. The DNA for the CDR3 is TGTGCCAGCAGCCAAACTAGCGGGGGCGCAGATACGCAGTATTTT. It encodes CASSQTSGGADTQYF.

The rearrangement joins TRBV2 to TRBJ1-1; 8 bases match TRBD1. CDR1 SNHLY and CDR2 FYNNEI come from the germline V gene. This CDR3 is 15 amino acids long. The J segment lost 6 bases and the V segment lost 0 bases, leaving 6 bases of the junction unmatched. For the CDR3, the DNA is TGTGCCAGCAGTGAAGCGGGTCAGGGGGCGGCTGAAGCTTTCTTT. Protein sequence: CASSEAGQGAAEAFF. The complete variable domain, with remaining parts taken from reference TRBV2 and TRBJ1-1, reads EPEVTQTPSHQVTQMGQEVILRCVPISNHLYFYWYRQILGQKVEFLVSFYNNEISEKSEIFDDQFSVERPDGSNFTLKIRSTKLEDSAMYFCASSEAGQGAAEAFFGQGTRLTVV.

This clone was counted between two and nine times. The chain has TRBV5-1 and TRBJ2-3; TRBD2 agrees at 12 bases. V trimming: 3 bases; J trimming: 9 bases; junction bases outside the gene matches: 2. This CDR3 has 13 amino acids. Germline V gives CDR1 SGHRS, CDR2 YFSETQ. CDR3 DNA sequence: TGCGCCAGCAGCTCCGGACTAGCGGGGACGCAGTATTTT. The encoded protein is CASSSGLAGTQYF.

The gene calls are TRBV7-5 and TRBJ1-4; the table assigns TRBD1, which was not confirmed against the DNA. TRBV7-5 is shown as a pseudogene. The CDR3 totals 15 residues. CDR3 sequence: CVRSLKGQPNEKLFF. As DNA, the CDR3 is TGTGTCAGAAGCTTAAAGGGACAGCCTAATGAAAAACTGTTTTTT.

The table lists this clone with a count of one. J is TRBJ1-1 and V is TRBV6-6; the match to TRBD1 covers 9 bases. The germline CDR1 and CDR2 sequences are MNHNY and SVGAGI (reference sequence). V was clipped by 4 bases and J by 1 base; unmatched bases: 4. This CDR3 has 15 amino acids. This chain's CDR3 is CASSSAGQGNTEAFF. CDR3 coding DNA: TGTGCCAGCAGTTCCGCGGGACAGGGGAACACTGAAGCTTTCTTT.

This chain joins TRBV14 and TRBJ1-5; D is possibly TRBD1 (5 bases). Trimming pared 6 bases from V and 4 bases from J, leaving 19 bases between. The V gene's germline CDR1 is SGHDN and CDR2 FVKESK. This CDR3 has 16 amino acids. In DNA form, the CDR3 reads TGTGCCAGCAGAAAGGGACGGTGGCGGGGGAATCAGCCCCAGCATTTT. This sequence encodes CASRKGRWRGNQPQHF.

The gene calls are TRBV28 and TRBJ1-4, with TRBD1 identical over 7 bases. V shed 0 bases and J 4 bases; nucleotides not matched to a gene: 5. This CDR3 has 16 residues. In germline, CDR1 is MDHEN, CDR2 SYDVKM. As DNA, the CDR3 is TGTGCCAGCAGTTTATGGGCCCGACAGGGTAATGAAAAACTGTTTTTT. Translating gives CASSLWARQGNEKLFF.

This chain joins TRBV5-5 and TRBJ1-1; D is perhaps TRBD1 (5 bases). Trimming left V 7 bases short and J 0 bases short, with 16 bases between. Germline CDR1 reads SGHKS; CDR2 reads YYEKEE (reference sequence). The CDR3 has 15 amino acids. CDR3 amino acids: CASHPRGSMNTEAFF. CDR3 nucleotide sequence: TGTGCCAGCCACCCTAGGGGATCCATGAACACTGAAGCTTTCTTT.

The chain combines TRBV27 with TRBJ2-7; 10 positions agree with TRBD1. The CDR3 is made up of 15 amino acids. J gave up 2 bases and V 6 bases, and 7 bases lay outside the gene matches. The germline V gene encodes CDR1 MNHEY and CDR2 SMNVEV (reference sequence). Written as DNA, the CDR3 is TGTGCCAGCAGCCCGGGGACAGGGGTCCCCTACGAGCAGTACTTC. Its translation: CASSPGTGVPYEQYF.

This rearrangement joins TRBV30 to TRBJ2-5; 10 positions match TRBD2. The CDR3 is 15 amino acids. The V segment lost 1 base and the J segment 1 base; nucleotides outside the gene matches: 3. Germline CDR1 is GTSNPN and CDR2 is SVGIG (reference sequence). The CDR3 nucleotides are TGTGCCTGGAGTGGGCCTAGCGGGGGCCAAGAGACCCAGTACTTC. As protein: CAWSGPSGGQETQYF. The whole variable domain, remainder taken from reference TRBV30 and TRBJ2-5, is SQTIHQWPATLVQPVGSPLSLECTVEGTSNPNLYWYRQAAGRGLQLLFYSVGIGQISSEVPQNLSASRPQDRQFILSSKKLLLSDSGFYLCAWSGPSGGQETQYFGPGTRLLVL.

This clone was seen only a few times. This chain links TRBV18 with TRBJ1-3; 8 bases line up with TRBD1. The trim removed 4 bases at V and 1 base at J, leaving 3 bases unmatched. CDR3 size: 15 residues. Germline CDR1 KGHSH, CDR2 LQKENI. The CDR3 nucleotides read TGTGCCAGCTCACAACAGGGGGGGTCTGGAAACACCATATATTTT. Residues: CASSQQGGSGNTIYF.

The genes are TRBV4-1 and TRBJ2-1; 9 nucleotides match TRBD2. The germline V gene encodes CDR1 MGHRA and CDR2 YSYEKL. The CDR3 runs 19 residues. V dropped 0 bases and J dropped 7; count of bases not matched to a gene: 16. The CDR3: CASSQERVKVAGGRNEQFF. DNA for the CDR3: TGCGCCAGCAGCCAAGAAAGGGTCAAAGTTGCGGGGGGGAGGAATGAGCAGTTCTTC.

The chain links TRBV29-1 to TRBJ2-7; 8 bases fit TRBD1. CDR3 size: 17 residues. V dropped 6 bases and J dropped 3; count of bases not matched to a gene: 19. Germline CDR1 reads SQVTM; CDR2 reads ANQGSEA. As DNA, the CDR3 is TGCAGCGTCCAGTCCTTCTTCCCGGGACAGGTGAACTACGAGCAGTACTTC. As protein: CSVQSFFPGQVNYEQYF.

The chain carries TRBV27 and TRBJ2-1; TRBD1 aligns across 7 bases. This CDR3 has 17 residues. Germline values: CDR1 MNHEY, CDR2 SMNVEV (reference sequence). V gave up 4 bases and J gave up 0 bases; unmatched junction bases: 9. The CDR3 region has the DNA TGTGCCAGCAGTTACACTACGACAGGGACCTCCTACAATGAGCAGTTCTTC. It encodes CASSYTTTGTSYNEQFF.

The V gene is TRBV9, the J gene TRBJ2-5; D is perhaps TRBD1 (6 bases). V gave up 3 bases and J gave up 2 bases, with 11 bases separating them. Germline lookup yields CDR1 SGDLS and CDR2 YYNGEE. The CDR3 contains 14 residues. CDR3 amino acids: CASSGGGPQETQYF. In DNA, the CDR3 is TGTGCCAGCAGCGGTGGGGGCCCTCAAGAGACCCAGTACTTC.

In its sample, this clone was seen once. V gene TRBV4-1 combines with J gene TRBJ1-1; possibly TRBD1 for D (5 bases). CDR1 is MGHRA, CDR2 YSYEKL, per germline. The CDR3 sequence is 16 residues long. Trimming removed 2 bases from V and 5 bases from J, with 18 bases in between. CDR3 nucleotide sequence: TGCGCCAGCAGCCAATCCCAGGTTGGGGGGTGGACTGAAGCTTTCTTT. As protein: CASSQSQVGGWTEAFF.

V gene TRBV19 combines with J gene TRBJ2-7; 12 nucleotides align to TRBD2. The V gene's germline CDR1 is LNHDA and CDR2 SQIVND (reference sequence). The CDR3 has 15 amino acids. With 5 bases clipped from V and 1 base from J, the junction kept 3 bases outside the gene matches. The CDR3 DNA is TGTGCCAGTAGTTCGACTAGCGGGGGATCCTACGAGCAGTACTTC. As protein: CASSSTSGGSYEQYF.

The chain is built from TRBV5-6 and TRBJ2-7; no definite D call. V was trimmed by 3 bases and J by 6 bases, leaving 16 bases between them. This CDR3 region has 14 residues. Per germline, CDR1 SGHDT and CDR2 YYEEEE. This CDR3 reads CASSSQAWRFEQYF. The CDR3 DNA sequence: TGTGCCAGCAGCTCGCAGGCTTGGCGATTCGAGCAGTACTTC.

CDR3 nucleotide sequence: TGTGCCAGCTCACCATCCCGGTACCCGCGCACAGATACGCAGTATTTT. Translated, it gives CASSPSRYPRTDTQYF. The gene calls are TRBV18 and TRBJ2-3, with D hard to call. With 2 bases removed from V and 1 base from J, the gap between germline ends came to 13 bases. Per germline, CDR1 KGHSH and CDR2 LQKENI. The CDR3 totals 16 residues.

The rearrangement uses TRBV5-1 and TRBJ2-3, with 9 bases fitting TRBD1. The CDR3 runs 17 residues. J gave up 0 bases and V 0 bases, and 5 bases lay outside the gene matches. From germline, CDR1 is SGHRS and CDR2 YFSETQ. CDR3 protein: CASSLAGTGSSTDTQYF. Here the CDR3 DNA reads TGCGCCAGCAGCTTGGCAGGGACAGGGAGTAGCACAGATACGCAGTATTTT.

J is TRBJ1-2 and V is TRBV2; D is unresolved. V lost 1 base and J lost 4, with 10 bases in between. This CDR3 contains 14 residues. Germline assignment: CDR1 SNHLY and CDR2 FYNNEI. CDR3 amino acids: CASSEGERAYGYTF. CDR3 DNA sequence: TGTGCCAGCAGTGAAGGGGAGAGAGCCTATGGCTACACCTTC.

This clone showed up just a few times. The rearrangement links TRBV9 to TRBJ2-1, with D unclear. CDR1 SGDLS and CDR2 YYNGEE come from the germline V gene. Trimming removed 2 bases at V and 10 bases at J, with 7 bases between. This CDR3 has 11 residues. CDR3 nucleotides: TGTGCCAGCAGCGTGAACACCGAGCAGTTCTTC. Translating it yields CASSVNTEQFF.

This clone was picked up a small number of times. The chain carries TRBV19 and TRBJ1-4; 9 positions match TRBD1. V was pared by 4 bases and J by 3 bases, with 3 bases of the junction left unmatched. This CDR3 contains 15 residues. Germline V gives CDR1 LNHDA, CDR2 SQIVND (reference sequence). In DNA, the CDR3 is TGTGCCAGTAGTACCACAGGGGGCCCTAATGAAAAACTGTTTTTT. Amino acids: CASSTTGGPNEKLFF.

This clone appeared a single time. The chain employs TRBV4-1 and TRBJ2-7; perhaps TRBD2 as D (6 bases). The CDR3 contains 16 residues. V was pared by 1 base and J by 3 bases, with 16 bases between. CDR1 and CDR2 (germline): MGHRA, YSYEKL. This CDR3 is CASSQGYGGQIYEQYF. The CDR3 bases are TGCGCCAGCAGCCAAGGGTACGGGGGTCAAATCTACGAGCAGTACTTC.